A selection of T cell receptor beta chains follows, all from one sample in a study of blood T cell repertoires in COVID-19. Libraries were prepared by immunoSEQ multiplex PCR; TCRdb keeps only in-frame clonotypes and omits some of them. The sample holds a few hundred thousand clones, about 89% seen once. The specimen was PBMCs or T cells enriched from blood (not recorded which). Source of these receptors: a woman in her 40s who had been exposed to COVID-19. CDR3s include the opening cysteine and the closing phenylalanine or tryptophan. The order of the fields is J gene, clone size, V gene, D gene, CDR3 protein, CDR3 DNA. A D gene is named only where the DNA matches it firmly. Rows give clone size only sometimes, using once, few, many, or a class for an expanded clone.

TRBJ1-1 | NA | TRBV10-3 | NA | CAIRSTGDITEAFF | TGTGCCATCAGGTCGACAGGTGATATCACTGAAGCTTTCTTT
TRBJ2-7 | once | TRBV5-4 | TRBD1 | CASSFSGNRGEQYF | TGTGCCAGCAGCTTTTCCGGAAACAGGGGCGAGCAGTACTTC
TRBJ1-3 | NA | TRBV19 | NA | CASSIAGFSGNTIYF | TGTGCCAGTAGTATAGCGGGTTTCTCTGGAAACACCATATATTTT
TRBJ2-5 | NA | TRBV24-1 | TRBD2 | CATSDFPGGGGETQYF | TGTGCCACCAGTGATTTCCCCGGGGGGGGCGGAGAGACCCAGTACTTC
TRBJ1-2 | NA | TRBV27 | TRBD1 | CASSSIGQAAPYTF | TGTGCCAGCAGTTCAATAGGACAGGCCGCCCCCTACACCTTC
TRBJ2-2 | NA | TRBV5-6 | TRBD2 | CASSDQSGRDTGELFF | TGTGCCAGCAGCGATCAAAGCGGGAGGGACACCGGGGAGCTGTTTTTT
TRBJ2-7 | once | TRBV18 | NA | CASSPPDGRYEQYF | TGTGCCAGCTCCCCACCGGATGGGCGATACGAGCAGTACTTC
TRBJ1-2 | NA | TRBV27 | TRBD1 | CASSPHPTGGAIGYTF | TGTGCCAGCAGTCCACACCCCACAGGGGGCGCCATTGGCTACACCTTC
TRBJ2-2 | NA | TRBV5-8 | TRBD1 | CASSLYRGLGGELFF | TGTGCCAGCAGCTTATACAGGGGGCTCGGCGGGGAGCTGTTTTTT
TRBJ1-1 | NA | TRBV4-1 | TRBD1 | CASSQAGTAEVNTEAFF | TGCGCCAGCAGCCAAGCCGGGACAGCGGAAGTGAACACTGAAGCTTTCTTT
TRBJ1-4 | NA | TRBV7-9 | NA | CASSLYRQGGEKLFF | TGTGCCAGCAGCTTATATCGGCAGGGTGGTGAAAAACTGTTTTTT
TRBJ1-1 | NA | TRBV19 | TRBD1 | CASSIRDRGSNTEAFF | TGTGCCAGTAGTATACGGGACAGGGGGTCGAACACTGAAGCTTTCTTT
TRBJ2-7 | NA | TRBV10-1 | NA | CASSPVGSQYEQYF | TGCGCCAGCAGTCCTGTCGGGAGTCAATACGAGCAGTACTTC
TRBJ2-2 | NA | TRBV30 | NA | CAWSLNTGELFF | TGTGCCTGGAGCTTAAACACCGGGGAGCTGTTTTTT
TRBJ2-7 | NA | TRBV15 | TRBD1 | CATSREGQGYEQYF | TGTGCCACCAGCAGAGAGGGACAGGGCTACGAGCAGTACTTC
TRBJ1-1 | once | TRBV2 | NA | CASSELRKNTEAFF | TGTGCCAGCAGTGAACTGCGAAAGAACACTGAAGCTTTCTTT
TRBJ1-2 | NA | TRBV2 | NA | CASSDRRDGYTF | TGTGCCAGCAGTGACAGGCGTGATGGCTACACCTTC
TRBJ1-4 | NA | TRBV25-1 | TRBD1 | CASSAPGQGSTKLFF | TGTGCCAGCAGTGCACCGGGACAGGGAAGTACAAAACTGTTTTTT
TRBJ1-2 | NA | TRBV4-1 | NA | CASSQERGARGYTF | TGCGCCAGCAGCCAAGAGCGGGGGGCTAGGGGCTACACCTTC
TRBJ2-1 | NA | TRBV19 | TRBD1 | CASSVPTGVSYNEQFF | TGTGCCAGTAGTGTACCGACAGGGGTGTCCTACAATGAGCAGTTCTTC
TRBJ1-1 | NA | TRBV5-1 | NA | CASSSTQGNTEAFF | TGCGCCAGCAGTTCAACTCAGGGGAACACTGAAGCTTTCTTT
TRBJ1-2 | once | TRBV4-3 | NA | CASSQDEVSSDYGYTF | TGCGCCAGCAGCCAAGATGAGGTATCTTCGGACTATGGCTACACCTTC
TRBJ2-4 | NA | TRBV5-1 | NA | CASSLAGEFGNIQYF | TGCGCCAGCAGCTTGGCCGGGGAGTTCGGTAACATTCAGTACTTC
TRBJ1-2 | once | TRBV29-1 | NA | CSVGENYGYTF | TGCAGCGTCGGAGAGAACTATGGCTACACCTTC
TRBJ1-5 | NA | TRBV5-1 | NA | CASSLDWRGSQPQHF | TGCGCCAGCAGCTTGGATTGGAGGGGTTCCCAGCCCCAGCATTTT
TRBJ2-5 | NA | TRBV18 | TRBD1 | CASSPGQNQETQYF | TGTGCCAGCTCACCGGGACAGAACCAAGAGACCCAGTACTTC
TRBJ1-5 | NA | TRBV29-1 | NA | CSVEDRGPRTRGPQHF | TGCAGCGTTGAAGATCGTGGTCCGAGGACCCGGGGGCCCCAGCATTTT
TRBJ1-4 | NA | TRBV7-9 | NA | CASSPQTARGEKLFF | TGTGCCAGCAGCCCACAAACTGCAAGGGGTGAAAAACTGTTTTTT
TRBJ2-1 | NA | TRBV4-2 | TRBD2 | CASSQFTAGLAPNEQFF | TGTGCCAGCAGCCAATTCACGGCGGGACTAGCCCCCAATGAGCAGTTCTTC
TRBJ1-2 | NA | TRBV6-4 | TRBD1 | CASSSGQGLSYTF | TGTGCCAGCAGTTCGGGACAGGGCCTCAGCTACACCTTC
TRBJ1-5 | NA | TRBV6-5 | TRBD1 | CASRGTGNMAPQHF | TGTGCCAGCAGGGGGACAGGTAATATGGCGCCCCAGCATTTT
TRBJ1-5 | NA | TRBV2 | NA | CASSGPVGAGQPQHF | TGTGCCAGCAGTGGCCCCGTGGGGGCAGGACAGCCCCAGCATTTT
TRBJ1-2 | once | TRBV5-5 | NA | CASSLDSDSYGYTF | TGTGCCAGCAGCTTGGACTCGGACTCCTATGGCTACACCTTC
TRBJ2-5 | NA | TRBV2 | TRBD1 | CASSYRDRGLQETQYF | TGTGCCAGCAGTTACCGGGACAGGGGGCTTCAAGAGACCCAGTACTTC
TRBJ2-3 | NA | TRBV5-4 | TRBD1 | CASSLTGVDTQYF | TGTGCCAGCAGCCTGACAGGGGTAGATACGCAGTATTTT
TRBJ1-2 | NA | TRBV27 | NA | CASSKNQYRDPYGYTF | TGTGCCAGCAGTAAAAATCAGTACAGGGATCCCTATGGCTACACCTTC
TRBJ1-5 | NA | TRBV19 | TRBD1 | CASSETTGFGNQPQHF | TGTGCCAGCAGTGAGACGACAGGGTTTGGCAATCAGCCCCAGCATTTT
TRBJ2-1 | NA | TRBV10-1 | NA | CASSESGGDNEQFF | TGCGCCAGCAGTGAGTCCGGCGGTGACAATGAGCAGTTCTTC
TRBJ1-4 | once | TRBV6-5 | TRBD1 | CASSYAGTGTNEKLFF | TGTGCCAGCAGTTACGCCGGGACAGGGACTAATGAAAAACTGTTTTTT
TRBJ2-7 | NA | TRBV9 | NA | CASSAKAGIYEQYF | TGTGCCAGCAGCGCTAAGGCAGGGATCTACGAGCAGTACTTC
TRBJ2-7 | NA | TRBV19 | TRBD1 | CASSTRTGGISYEQYF | TGTGCCAGTAGTACAAGGACAGGGGGTATCTCCTACGAGCAGTACTTC
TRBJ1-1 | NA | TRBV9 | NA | CASSITPGDTEAFF | TGTGCCAGCAGTATAACACCCGGGGACACTGAAGCTTTCTTT
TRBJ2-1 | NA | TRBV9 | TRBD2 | CASSVGEGPYNEQFF | TGTGCCAGCAGCGTAGGGGAGGGCCCCTACAATGAGCAGTTCTTC
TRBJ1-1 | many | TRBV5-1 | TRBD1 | CASSLGPRDRTEAFF | TGCGCCAGCAGCTTGGGCCCCAGGGACAGAACTGAAGCTTTCTTT